Shown below are 13 T cell receptor beta chains from a single sample sequenced in a study of T cells in Graves' hyperthyroidism and ophthalmopathy. RNA transcripts yielded amplified TCR beta CDR3 regions. TCR CDR3 regions were first amplified by RT-PCR with HTBI primers. TCRdb passed the multiplex PCR reads through MiXCR, listing each CDR3 protein once. This table has roughly 840,000 distinct CDR3 sequences, 35% to 45% appearing once. Source material: blood. These receptors were obtained from a man aged 18 to 30 with Graves' hyperthyroidism.

Note on this clonotype: No conserved phenylalanine or tryptophan is present at the end of the CDR3, so a read error is the likely explanation. The DNA is left out, because the CDR3 cannot be placed on it with certainty; the CDR3 is given as TCRdb lists it. The CDR3 loop reads CASSPAWRDSR. V gene TRBV9 combines with J gene TRBJ2-7; TRBD1 is the table's D call and was not checked against the DNA. The CDR3 is 11 residues long, counting both termini. CDR1 is SGDLS and CDR2 is YYNGEE in the germline V gene.

This clonotype was picked up many times. This chain joins TRBV29-1 and TRBJ1-1; D is unresolved. The CDR3 has 12 residues. Germline lookup yields CDR1 SQVTM and CDR2 ANQGSEA. Trimming cost V 5 bases and J 1 base, with 8 bases left between them. Here the CDR3 DNA reads TGCAGCGTTAACGTGGGGAACACTGAAGCTTTCTTT. It encodes CSVNVGNTEAFF.

To note about this clonotype: A much larger clone lies one base from this, so it may be a read error. Written as DNA, the CDR3 is TGTGCCAGCAGCTGGGCGGTGGGGTTGGCTTTCTTT. It is translated as CASSWAVGLAFF. The rearrangement links TRBV7-9 to TRBJ1-1, with D unresolved. Trimming took 4 bases from V and 11 from J, leaving 14 bases between them. Per the germline V gene, CDR1 is SEHNR and CDR2 is FQNEAQ (reference sequence). This CDR3 has 12 amino acids.

This clonotype was recorded at least ten times. The chain uses TRBV10-3 and TRBJ1-4; D is unclear. This CDR3 is built from 15 residues. In germline, CDR1 is ENHRY, CDR2 SYGVKD. Trimming took off 11 bases at V and 0 bases at J, with 16 bases between the two ends. The DNA of the CDR3 is TGTGCCGCCGCCGGGGTAAATGCAACTAATGAAAAACTGTTTTTT. Its translation is CAAAGVNATNEKLFF.

As concerns this clonotype: A much larger clone differs from this one at a single base, so this may be a read error. This chain links TRBV12-3 or TRBV12-4 with TRBJ1-5; D uncertain. The CDR3 runs 13 residues. CDR3 region: CASSFSGEQPRHF. The CDR3 DNA reads as TGTGCCAGCAGTTTTTCCGGTGAGCAGCCCCGGCATTTT.

There are many counts of this clonotype. The chain couples TRBV12-3 or TRBV12-4 to TRBJ2-7, with a weak D call TRBD1 (6 bases). The CDR3 loop spans 11 amino acids. The V and J ends lost 7 bases and 6 bases respectively, with 10 bases between them. DNA for the CDR3: TGTGCCAGCATGCTAGGGGGCGAGCAGTACTTC. Its protein product is CASMLGGEQYF.

This sequence joins TRBV11-2 and TRBJ2-7; 9 bases match TRBD2. Trimming took 4 bases from V and 5 from J; bases not matched to a gene: 9. The CDR3 is made up of 15 amino acids. From germline, CDR1 is SGHAT and CDR2 FQNNGV. DNA of the CDR3: TGTGCCAGCAGCTCCTTCCGGACTAGCGCCAACGAGCAGTACTTC. Translation: CASSSFRTSANEQYF.

This clonotype was seen more than once but under ten times. The V gene is TRBV19, the J gene TRBJ2-6; possibly TRBD2 for D (5 bases). V dropped 10 bases and J dropped 0 bases, with 22 bases sitting between them. CDR1 and CDR2 (germline): LNHDA, SQIVND (reference sequence). The CDR3 covers 18 residues. In DNA, the CDR3 is TGTGCCACCCGGGGAGAACGGAAGCCCCCCTCTGGGGCCAACGTCCTGACTTTC. Its protein is CATRGERKPPSGANVLTF.

This clonotype was observed a few times. This chain links TRBV5-1 with TRBJ1-1; D ambiguous. CDR3 length: 14 residues. V lost 3 bases and J lost 4, with 13 bases in between. From germline, CDR1 is SGHRS and CDR2 YFSETQ. Here the CDR3 reads CASSSTTRGTEAFF. In nucleotides, the CDR3 is TGCGCCAGCAGCTCCACGACACGAGGCACTGAAGCTTTCTTT.

V and J are TRBV7-9 and TRBJ2-5; D is uncertain. The CDR3 extends over 14 amino acids. Trimming stripped 5 bases from V and 5 bases from J, with 15 bases between. CDR1 and CDR2 (germline): SEHNR, FQNEAQ (reference sequence). This chain's CDR3 is CASSPHMGSETQYF. CDR3 sequence (DNA): TGTGCCAGCAGCCCCCACATGGGAAGCGAGACCCAGTACTTC.

This clonotype was counted a single time. V usage is TRBV2 and J usage is TRBJ2-5; D is perhaps TRBD1 (5 bases). The CDR3 extends over 15 amino acids. From germline, CDR1 is SNHLY and CDR2 FYNNEI. The V end lost 2 bases, the J end lost 1 base, and 11 bases lay between the germline ends. The CDR3 reads CASSERWGSQETQYF. The DNA for the CDR3 is TGTGCCAGCAGTGAACGCTGGGGCTCCCAAGAGACCCAGTACTTC.

As concerns this clonotype: A much larger clone sits a single nucleotide away, making a read error possible. V and J are TRBV2 and TRBJ2-2, with no clear D. CDR1 is SNHLY, CDR2 FYNNEI, per germline. The CDR3 sequence is 12 residues long. The CDR3 DNA reads as TGTGTCAGCATAGTGAACACCGGGGAGCTGTTTTTT. This codes for CVSIVNTGELFF. Supplemented by reference TRBV2 and TRBJ2-2, the full variable domain reads EPEVTQTPSHQVTQMGQEVILRCVPISNHLYFYWYRQILGQKVEFLVSFYNNEISEKSEIFDDQFSVERPDGSNFTLKIRSTKLEDSAMYFCVSIVNTGELFFGEGSRLTVL.

Concerning this clonotype itself: It is likely a read error, because the conserved phenylalanine at the end of the CDR3 is missing. The chain has TRBV24-1 and TRBJ1-1; tentatively, D is TRBD1 (6 bases). CDR1 KGHDR and CDR2 SFDVKD come from the germline V gene. The CDR3 extends over 12 amino acids. V was clipped by 5 bases and J by 7 bases, with 10 bases between them. DNA for the CDR3: TGTGCCACCAGTGCCGGCAGGGGTGAAGCTTTCCTT. This encodes CATSAGRGEAFL.